The clone carrying this TCR beta chain was seen a handful of times. Since it is a stray read in a library aimed at alpha chains, this beta chain has a size that is not meaningful. TCRdb used MiXCR to reprocess the 5' RACE reads, holding one entry per CDR3 protein. The sample yields some 130 distinct CDR3 sequences, over 12% seen once. The time point: blood at routine non-recurrence follow-up after resection. Sequencing covered unsorted whole RNA taken from tumor, nontumor lung or frozen PBMC. These data come from a study of spatial heterogeneity in lung cancer. V gave up 2 bases and J gave up 4 bases, with 2 bases separating them. The CDR3 contains 11 residues. Germline loops: CDR1 MNHEY, CDR2 SVGEGT.

The sequence was collected from a male donor with early-stage non-small cell lung cancer. The sample consisted of PBMCs, taken at follow-up. V gene TRBV6-2 or TRBV6-3 combines with J gene TRBJ2-5; D unclear. The CDR3 is CASSYGETQYF. The CDR3 bases are TGTGCCAGCAGTTACGGAGAGACCCAGTACTTC.